Following are 20 T cell receptor beta chains from one sample sequenced in a study of beta chain features in type 1 diabetes. Findings and caveats of the study: Significant though moderate, a shortening of TCRB CDR3s appeared in all four CD4+ subsets of Type 1 diabetes patients.

No cognate antigen is known for these TCRs. TCRB transcripts that were expressed got sequenced, as all of the isolated RNA had been reverse transcribed. Method: immunoSEQ multiplex PCR; TCRdb's copy keeps in-frame clones and lacks some. The sample yields hundreds of thousands of clones, 11% to 15% seen once. Sequenced: naive CD4+ T cells from blood. These receptors were collected from a man aged 18 to 35 with type 1 diabetes.

This clone was seen only a few times. This rearrangement joins TRBV25-1 to TRBJ2-1, with 10 bases aligning to TRBD2. Unmatched junction bases numbered 15, after V lost 7 bases and J lost 6 bases. The CDR3 consists of 17 residues. CDR1 is MGHDK and CDR2 is SYGVNS in the germline V gene. CDR3 coding DNA: TGTGCCAGCAAAAGGGGTAGCGGGAGGAAAGGGGGCAATGAGCAGTTCTTC. Its protein product is CASKRGSGRKGGNEQFF.

A few counts support this clone. This chain links TRBV9 with TRBJ1-2; D uncertain. The CDR3 sequence is 11 residues long. Between the trimmed V and J ends, which lost 3 bases and 4 bases, there was a span of 4 bases. The germline V gene has CDR1 SGDLS and CDR2 YYNGEE. The CDR3 protein is CASSGSYGYTF. Here the CDR3 DNA reads TGTGCCAGCAGCGGAAGCTATGGCTACACCTTC.

V and J are TRBV5-4 and TRBJ1-2, with no clear D. Germline assignment: CDR1 SGHNT and CDR2 YYREEE (reference sequence). This CDR3 spans 13 amino acids. V dropped 0 bases and J dropped 0 bases, with 3 bases sitting between them. CDR3 bases: TGTGCCAGCAGCTTGGTTGCTAACTATGGCTACACCTTC. This sequence encodes CASSLVANYGYTF.

This clone was seen more than once but under ten times. This sequence joins TRBV7-2 and TRBJ2-5, with a weak D call TRBD1 (6 bases). The V gene's germline CDR1 is SGHTA and CDR2 FQGNSA. The CDR3 has 14 residues. V was cut by 1 base and J by 6 bases, with 12 bases left in between. DNA for the CDR3: TGTGCCAGCAGCTTAGTGGTAGGGGGAAAGACCCAGTACTTC. This gives the protein CASSLVVGGKTQYF.

This clone was counted between two and nine times. As DNA, the CDR3 is TGCAGGGCGCCTGCTATGAACACTGAAGCTTTCTTT. As protein: CRAPAMNTEAFF. The rearrangement links TRBV29-1 to TRBJ1-1, with D unresolved. This CDR3 has 12 amino acids. The V gene's germline CDR1 is SQVTM and CDR2 ANQGSEA.

This clone turned up a few times. The rearrangement links TRBV28 to TRBJ2-5, with D perhaps being TRBD1 or TRBD2 (6 bases each). CDR1 and CDR2 (germline): MDHEN, SYDVKM. The CDR3 sequence is 14 residues long. The V gene lost 10 bases and the J gene lost 4 bases, with 19 bases spanning the gap. The CDR3 nucleotides read TGTGCCATCACCGCGAGGGGGGTTCGAGAGACCCAGTACTTC. It specifies CAITARGVRETQYF.

The rearrangement uses TRBV5-1 and TRBJ2-5, with a weak D call TRBD1 (5 bases). V lost 2 bases, J lost 2 bases, and 7 bases lay in between. The CDR3 covers 13 residues. The germline V gene encodes CDR1 SGHRS and CDR2 YFSETQ. The CDR3 protein is CASSFRQQETQYF. Written as DNA, the CDR3 is TGCGCCAGCAGCTTCAGACAGCAAGAGACCCAGTACTTC.

The J gene is TRBJ2-3, the V gene TRBV2; D is ambiguous. The CDR3 consists of 14 residues. Trimming took 0 bases from V and 1 from J, leaving 5 bases between them. The germline CDR1 and CDR2 sequences are SNHLY and FYNNEI. CDR3 in DNA: TGTGCCAGCAGTGAAGCTCCAGGCACAGATACGCAGTATTTT. This encodes CASSEAPGTDTQYF.

This clone was seen more than once but under ten times. The rearrangement uses TRBV28 and TRBJ1-5; D is unresolved. Trimming removed 5 bases at V and 3 bases at J, with 14 bases between. The germline gives CDR1 MDHEN, CDR2 SYDVKM. This CDR3 is 15 amino acids long. The CDR3 loop is CASSPVWGINQPQHF. The CDR3 DNA reads as TGTGCCAGCAGTCCTGTGTGGGGAATCAATCAGCCCCAGCATTTT.

The chain joins TRBV7-9 to TRBJ1-2; no definite D call. CDR3 size: 10 residues. Germline CDR1 and CDR2: SEHNR and FQNEAQ (reference sequence). V dropped 5 bases and J dropped 12 bases, with 10 bases sitting between them. This chain's CDR3 is CASSPDGNTF. As DNA, the CDR3 is TGTGCCAGCAGCCCCGACGGAAACACCTTC.

This clone has just a few counts. The gene calls are TRBV7-9 and TRBJ2-1; 8 nucleotides agree with TRBD2. Germline assignment: CDR1 SEHNR and CDR2 FQNEAQ (reference sequence). V trimming: 5 bases; J trimming: 10 bases; junction bases outside the gene matches: 13. The length of the CDR3 is 15 residues. The CDR3 protein is CASSPQGLVHREQFF. In nucleotides, the CDR3 is TGTGCCAGCAGCCCACAGGGACTAGTGCACAGGGAGCAGTTCTTC.

In its sample, this clone was seen a few times. The chain carries TRBV7-2 and TRBJ1-1; D is ambiguous. The CDR3 has 15 amino acids. Germline CDR1 is SGHTA and CDR2 is FQGNSA. V was cut by 1 base and J by 4 bases, with 13 bases left in between. In DNA, the CDR3 is TGTGCCAGCAGCTTAGATGGTGGCCTGGGCACTGAAGCTTTCTTT. It specifies CASSLDGGLGTEAFF. The full variable domain, its missing parts supplied by reference TRBV7-2 and TRBJ1-1, is GAGVSQSPSNKVTEKGKDVELRCDPISGHTALYWYRQSLGQGLEFLIYFQGNSAPDKSGLPSDRFSAERTGGSVSTLTIQRTQQEDSAVYLCASSLDGGLGTEAFFGQGTRLTVV.

The CDR3: CASSLSTGQQFF. The CDR3 bases are TGTGCCAGCAGTTTATCGACAGGACAGCAGTTCTTC. This chain links TRBV28 with TRBJ2-1; tentative D call: TRBD1 (6 bases). V shed 1 base and J shed 11 bases, with 9 bases lying between them. The CDR3 contains 12 residues. Germline V lookup: CDR1 MDHEN, CDR2 SYDVKM.

The rearrangement uses TRBV4-1 and TRBJ2-7; D unresolved. The germline V and J ends were trimmed by 0 bases and 3 bases, with 6 bases remaining between them. Looked up from germline, CDR1 is MGHRA and CDR2 is YSYEKL. The CDR3 length is 13 residues. The CDR3 region is CASSQDNRYEQYF. Written as DNA, the CDR3 is TGCGCCAGCAGCCAAGATAACCGCTACGAGCAGTACTTC.

The chain combines TRBV19 with TRBJ2-1; 8 bases line up with TRBD2. Germline V gives CDR1 LNHDA, CDR2 SQIVND (reference sequence). The CDR3 length is 14 residues. Germline trimming cut 9 bases from V and 6 bases from J; bases unmatched to any gene: 10. CDR3 in DNA: TGTGCCAGCGCACGTAGCGGGGAATTCAATGAGCAGTTCTTC. Amino acid sequence: CASARSGEFNEQFF.

The chain combines TRBV6-5 with TRBJ1-5; 7 bases match TRBD1. This CDR3 is built from 14 residues. The junction had 7 bases not matched to a gene; V was cut back by 5 bases and J by 6 bases. Germline V gene sequence: CDR1 MNHEY, CDR2 SVGAGI. The CDR3 loop is CASSGRQGVQPQHF. CDR3 DNA sequence: TGTGCCAGCAGTGGCCGACAGGGTGTTCAGCCCCAGCATTTT.

The genes are TRBV19 and TRBJ1-5, with D possibly being TRBD1 (5 bases). Germline V gene sequence: CDR1 LNHDA, CDR2 SQIVND (reference sequence). This CDR3 region has 15 residues. V was shortened by 6 bases and J by 4 bases, with 16 bases between the two germline ends. CDR3 region: CASSAGPILNQPQHF. The CDR3, as DNA: TGTGCCAGTAGCGCGGGGCCGATCTTAAATCAGCCCCAGCATTTT.

This clone was seen more than once but under ten times. CDR3 in amino acids: CASSQMADRNTEAFF. The CDR3 DNA sequence: TGTGCCAGCTCACAAATGGCTGACAGAAACACTGAAGCTTTCTTT. The chain carries TRBV18 and TRBJ1-1, with D possibly being TRBD1 (5 bases). CDR1 and CDR2 (germline): KGHSH, LQKENI. Deletions cut 4 bases from V and 2 bases from J, with 14 bases between. The CDR3 runs 15 residues.

The J gene is TRBJ1-5, the V gene TRBV6-1; 8 bases fit TRBD1. J gave up 6 bases and V 4 bases, and 8 bases lay outside the gene matches. Per the germline V gene, CDR1 is MNHNS and CDR2 is SASEGT. The CDR3 is made up of 15 amino acids. CDR3 sequence (DNA): TGTGCCAGCAGTGTTGGACAGGGCTCGGGTCAGCCCCAGCATTTT. It is translated as CASSVGQGSGQPQHF.

The chain uses TRBV25-1 and TRBJ1-2; 11 nucleotides match TRBD1. The CDR3 totals 15 residues. The J segment lost 5 bases and the V segment lost 2 bases, leaving 4 bases of the junction unmatched. Germline assignment: CDR1 MGHDK and CDR2 SYGVNS. CDR3 region: CASSEGTGGFYGYTF. The CDR3 DNA sequence: TGTGCCAGCAGTGAAGGGACAGGGGGTTTTTATGGCTACACCTTC.